This T cell receptor beta chain was recovered during a study of cytomegalovirus exposure and HLA in healthy donors. Regarding the study as a whole: In vitro testing confirmed a few CMV-associated chains as specific for CMV antigens. Some TCR beta chains (more than 150 of them) were listed as cytomegalovirus-associated. A later analysis found first-cohort TCR clusters tended to co-occur in the approximately 120 validation repertoires.

Profiling relied on immunoSEQ multiplex PCR, and the TCRdb table lists in-frame clones only, not all of them. The sample holds about 54,000 clones, around 90% seen once. CDR1 is SGHRS, CDR2 YFSETQ, per germline. The CDR3 covers 13 residues. V was cut by 4 bases and J by 2 bases, with 10 bases left in between. Comment on this clone: Its specificity is not known.

This sequence originates from a woman in her late teens or twenties in good health and CMV-seropositive. Sequencing input: PBMCs. J is TRBJ2-7 and V is TRBV5-1, with D perhaps TRBD1 (6 bases). The CDR3 loop is CASSTGTPYEQYF. The CDR3 bases are TGCGCCAGCAGCACCGGGACACCCTACGAGCAGTACTTC. Supplemented by reference TRBV5-1 and TRBJ2-7, the full variable domain reads KAGVTQTPRYLIKTRGQQVTLSCSPISGHRSVSWYQQTPGQGLQFLFEYFSETQRNKGNFPGRFSGRQFSNSRSEMNVSTLELGDSALYLCASSTGTPYEQYFGPGTRLTVT.